A single sample is the source of the 17 T cell receptor beta chains below, sequenced in a study of blood T cell repertoires in COVID-19. The data were produced by immunoSEQ multiplex PCR, yet TCRdb's version contains in-frame clones alone and is incomplete. Altogether about 67,000 clones are present, 80% to 90% being singletons, with the ten largest covering roughly 4.4%. Material for sequencing was peripheral blood. The receptors were sampled from a man in his forties or fifties with active COVID-19.

Remarks on this clone: The sample holds other DNA sequences that translate to the same CDR3. This chain joins TRBV5-1 and TRBJ2-1; 9 bases align to TRBD1. V shed 4 bases, J shed 6 bases, and the junction held 5 bases outside the gene matches. Germline loops: CDR1 SGHRS, CDR2 YFSETQ. This CDR3 comprises 14 residues. The CDR3 DNA reads as TGCGCCAGCAGCCAACAGACAGGGGGCAATGAGCAGTTCTTC. This codes for CASSQQTGGNEQFF. Full variable domain (remainder filled in from reference TRBV5-1 and TRBJ2-1): KAGVTQTPRYLIKTRGQQVTLSCSPISGHRSVSWYQQTPGQGLQFLFEYFSETQRNKGNFPGRFSGRQFSNSRSEMNVSTLELGDSALYLCASSQQTGGNEQFFGPGTRLTVL.

CDR3 amino acids: CASSSRSNYGYTF. DNA of the CDR3: TGTGCCAGCAGTTCACGGTCTAACTATGGCTACACCTTC. This rearrangement joins TRBV28 to TRBJ1-2; D unresolved. The CDR3 sequence is 13 residues long. Per germline, CDR1 MDHEN and CDR2 SYDVKM. With 4 bases removed from V and 0 bases from J, the gap between germline ends came to 6 bases.

This clone was seen a few times. V usage is TRBV19 and J usage is TRBJ2-7, with 7 positions matching TRBD1. J lost 3 bases, V lost 3 bases, and 8 bases had no gene match. Germline V gene sequence: CDR1 LNHDA, CDR2 SQIVND (reference sequence). This CDR3 region has 15 residues. CDR3 DNA: TGTGCCAGTAGTATTGGGACAGTGACCATCTACGAGCAGTACTTC. Its protein is CASSIGTVTIYEQYF.

The chain employs TRBV5-4 and TRBJ2-3; D not resolved. Trimming cost V 2 bases and J 3 bases, with 7 bases left between them. Germline values: CDR1 SGHNT, CDR2 YYREEE (reference sequence). The CDR3 loop spans 13 amino acids. As DNA, the CDR3 is TGTGCCAGCAGCTTTTCCGGGACAGATACGCAGTATTTT. Its protein is CASSFSGTDTQYF.

The CDR3 nucleotides are TGTGCCAGCAGCCCCCAGGCCACGGGGGGACGAGAGACCCAGTACTTC. Its translation: CASSPQATGGRETQYF. This chain links TRBV7-9 with TRBJ2-5, with 7 bases identical to TRBD2. The CDR3 totals 16 residues. V shed 5 bases, J shed 4 bases, and the junction held 13 bases outside the gene matches. Per germline, CDR1 SEHNR and CDR2 FQNEAQ (reference sequence). Combining the CDR3 with reference TRBV7-9 and TRBJ2-5 gives the whole variable domain DTGVSQNPRHKITKRGQNVTFRCDPISEHNRLYWYRQTLGQGPEFLTYFQNEAQLEKSRLLSDRFSAERPKGSFSTLEIQRTEQGDSAMYLCASSPQATGGRETQYFGPGTRLLVL.

This chain links TRBV7-2 with TRBJ1-6; no clear D. V dropped 3 bases and J dropped 3 bases, with 9 bases sitting between them. The CDR3 is made up of 15 amino acids. Germline V gene data show CDR1 as SGHTA and CDR2 as FQGNSA. CDR3 sequence (DNA): TGTGCCAGCAGCTTGAGGGTGAACTATAATTCACCCCTCCACTTT. Protein: CASSLRVNYNSPLHF.

The gene calls are TRBV5-8 and TRBJ2-7, with 7 nucleotides matching TRBD2. Germline V gives CDR1 SGHTS, CDR2 YDEGEE. V lost 5 bases to trimming and J lost 3 bases; unmatched junction nucleotides: 8. The CDR3 runs to 14 residues. The CDR3 reads CASSLGGIGYEQYF. The CDR3 DNA reads TGTGCCAGCAGTCTCGGGGGGATCGGCTACGAGCAGTACTTC.

The chain couples TRBV3-1 (or the pseudogene TRBV3-2) to TRBJ1-4, with D perhaps TRBD1 (5 bases). Trimming took 7 bases from V and 4 from J, leaving 16 bases between them. The germline V gene has CDR1 LGHDT and CDR2 YNNKEL (reference sequence). The CDR3 totals 15 residues. The CDR3 region has the DNA TGTGCCAGCACCCCCCGGGCAGGGTTTAATGAAAAACTGTTTTTT. Its translation is CASTPRAGFNEKLFF.

This chain uses TRBV6-2 or TRBV6-3 with TRBJ2-1, with D unclear. Germline V lookup: CDR1 MNHEY, CDR2 SVGEGT. The CDR3 covers 11 residues. V was shortened by 3 bases and J by 8 bases, with 5 bases between the two germline ends. The CDR3 DNA sequence: TGTGCCAGCAGTTATACATATGAGCAGTTCTTC. It codes for CASSYTYEQFF.

The chain links TRBV4-1 to TRBJ1-4; D may be TRBD1 (6 bases). CDR1 and CDR2 (germline): MGHRA, YSYEKL. Trimming cost V 0 bases and J 8 bases, with 13 bases left between them. The CDR3 sequence is 15 residues long. The CDR3: CASSQETGVEEKLFF. CDR3 sequence (DNA): TGCGCCAGCAGCCAAGAGACAGGAGTTGAGGAAAAACTGTTTTTT.

This chain uses TRBV10-3 with TRBJ1-1, with TRBD1 matching over 7 bases. J gave up 5 bases and V 4 bases, and 10 bases lay outside the gene matches. CDR3 size: 15 residues. CDR1 is ENHRY, CDR2 SYGVKD, per germline. This CDR3 is CAISGKVRGSTEAFF. The CDR3 coding sequence is TGTGCCATCAGTGGGAAGGTCAGGGGGTCGACTGAAGCTTTCTTT.

The chain uses TRBV9 and TRBJ1-1; 9 bases map to TRBD1. The J segment lost 4 bases and the V segment lost 1 base, leaving 8 bases of the junction unmatched. Germline V gene sequence: CDR1 SGDLS, CDR2 YYNGEE. The CDR3 loop spans 16 amino acids. CDR3 DNA: TGTGCCAGCAGCGTAACAGGGGGCGGCATGGGCACTGAAGCTTTCTTT. Its protein is CASSVTGGGMGTEAFF.

The chain employs TRBV27 and TRBJ1-5; D is unclear. The CDR3 covers 13 residues. The germline V gene encodes CDR1 MNHEY and CDR2 SMNVEV (reference sequence). The V end was cut by 6 bases, the J end by 7 bases, with 13 bases between. The CDR3 here is CASRGEGVQPQHF. For the CDR3, the DNA is TGTGCCAGCAGAGGTGAGGGCGTGCAGCCCCAGCATTTT.

The chain recombines TRBV19 with TRBJ2-7, with TRBD2 as a possible D gene (6 bases). This CDR3 region has 14 residues. V was trimmed by 3 bases and J by 0 bases, leaving 9 bases between them. The germline CDR1 and CDR2 sequences are LNHDA and SQIVND (reference sequence). The CDR3 coding sequence is TGTGCCAGTAGTATGCTAGCGAGCTCCTACGAGCAGTACTTC. Translating it yields CASSMLASSYEQYF. Full variable domain (rest looked up from reference TRBV19 and TRBJ2-7): DGGITQSPKYLFRKEGQNVTLSCEQNLNHDAMYWYRQDPGQGLRLIYYSQIVNDFQKGDIAEGYSVSREKKESFPLTVTSAQKNPTAFYLCASSMLASSYEQYFGPGTRLTVT.

This chain connects TRBV5-1 to TRBJ1-2, with 8 bases aligning to TRBD1. CDR3 length equals 16 residues. Trimming at V came to 1 base and at J to 8 bases, leaving 13 bases not matched to a gene. Per germline, CDR1 SGHRS and CDR2 YFSETQ. The CDR3 sequence: CASSLLGGQGWQGYTF. CDR3 sequence (DNA): TGCGCCAGCAGCTTGTTAGGAGGACAGGGATGGCAGGGCTACACCTTC.

This chain uses TRBV30 with TRBJ1-5, with TRBD1 matching 7 bases. V lost 0 bases, J lost 7 bases, and 9 bases stayed unmatched. The CDR3 length is 15 residues. Germline V gene sequence: CDR1 GTSNPN, CDR2 SVGIG (reference sequence). CDR3: CAWSVLGDSTQPQHF. The CDR3 DNA is TGTGCCTGGAGTGTACTGGGGGACAGTACCCAGCCCCAGCATTTT. The complete variable domain, with remaining parts taken from reference TRBV30 and TRBJ1-5, reads SQTIHQWPATLVQPVGSPLSLECTVEGTSNPNLYWYRQAAGRGLQLLFYSVGIGQISSEVPQNLSASRPQDRQFILSSKKLLLSDSGFYLCAWSVLGDSTQPQHFGDGTRLSIL.

The chain joins TRBV5-8 to TRBJ1-5; TRBD1 might be the D (5 bases). The CDR3 loop spans 15 amino acids. Trimming took off 0 bases at V and 0 bases at J, with 7 bases between the two ends. Germline assignment: CDR1 SGHTS and CDR2 YDEGEE. The CDR3: CASSLAGNSNQPQHF. In nucleotides, the CDR3 is TGTGCCAGCAGCTTGGCAGGGAATAGCAATCAGCCCCAGCATTTT.